A selection of T cell receptor beta chains follows, all from one sample in a study of cytomegalovirus exposure and HLA in healthy donors. Assay: immunoSEQ multiplex PCR; the TCRdb copy retains only in-frame clones and omits some. The sample carries more than 95,000 clones, around 79% recorded once. The sample consisted of PBMCs. The receptor source for this set is a woman in her seventies in good health and CMV-seropositive. The CDR3 runs from the conserved cysteine through the conserved F or W. A D gene is named only where the DNA matches it firmly. Rows may omit the clone size; those that give it use once, few, many or a size class.

CDR3 DNA: TGTGCCAGCAGCTCAGCTGGGACAGGGGGTCCCGAGCAGTACTTC; CDR3 protein: CASSSAGTGGPEQYF; J gene: TRBJ2-7; V gene: TRBV7-9; clone size: NA; D gene: TRBD1
CDR3 DNA: TGTGCCAGCAGTTACTCGTTAGGGGCCAACGTCCTGACTTTC; CDR3 protein: CASSYSLGANVLTF; J gene: TRBJ2-6; V gene: TRBV6-6; clone size: medium-sized; D gene: NA
CDR3 DNA: TGTGCCAGCAGCGTGACCGGGACAGGGGGCAATGAGCAGTTCTTC; CDR3 protein: CASSVTGTGGNEQFF; J gene: TRBJ2-1; V gene: TRBV9; clone size: NA; D gene: TRBD1
CDR3 DNA: TGTGCCTGGAGTAAGGACATTTTCGACTATGGCTACACCTTC; CDR3 protein: CAWSKDIFDYGYTF; J gene: TRBJ1-2; V gene: TRBV30; clone size: few; D gene: NA
CDR3 DNA: TGTGCCAGCAGTTTCCCCCTTAACAATGAGCAGTTCTTC; CDR3 protein: CASSFPLNNEQFF; J gene: TRBJ2-1; V gene: TRBV28; clone size: NA; D gene: NA
CDR3 DNA: TGTGCCAGCAGCTTACGTGGCGGATACACCGGGGAGCTGTTTTTT; CDR3 protein: CASSLRGGYTGELFF; J gene: TRBJ2-2; V gene: TRBV7-2; clone size: few; D gene: NA
CDR3 DNA: TGTGCCAGCGTTGAGCGGGAGATTCGCACCGGGGAGCTGTTTTTT; CDR3 protein: CASVEREIRTGELFF; J gene: TRBJ2-2; V gene: TRBV2; clone size: NA; D gene: TRBD2
CDR3 DNA: TGTGCCACCAACGGACAGGGGGCGTTCGGGAACACTGAAGCTTTCTTT; CDR3 protein: CATNGQGAFGNTEAFF; J gene: TRBJ1-1; V gene: TRBV15; clone size: NA; D gene: TRBD1
CDR3 DNA: TGCAGCGCTATCGGAGAGACAACTAATGAAAAACTGTTTTTT; CDR3 protein: CSAIGETTNEKLFF; J gene: TRBJ1-4; V gene: TRBV29-1; clone size: NA; D gene: NA
CDR3 DNA: TGTGCCAGCAGCGTAGGGGACAGCTCCTACGAGCAGTACTTC; CDR3 protein: CASSVGDSSYEQYF; J gene: TRBJ2-7; V gene: TRBV9; clone size: NA; D gene: TRBD1
CDR3 DNA: TGTGCCAGTACCCGGGACATTGGGGTCGGTCAGCCCCAGCATTTT; CDR3 protein: CASTRDIGVGQPQHF; J gene: TRBJ1-5; V gene: TRBV19; clone size: NA; D gene: NA
CDR3 DNA: TGCGCCAGCAGACCCGACAGGGAACAGCAGTTCTTC; CDR3 protein: CASRPDREQQFF; J gene: TRBJ2-1; V gene: TRBV5-1; clone size: NA; D gene: TRBD1
CDR3 DNA: TGTGCCAGCAGGAGACTAGCGTCAAAGGGAGATACGCAGTATTTT; CDR3 protein: CASRRLASKGDTQYF; J gene: TRBJ2-3; V gene: TRBV2; clone size: NA; D gene: TRBD2
CDR3 DNA: TGTGCCAGCAGCTTGGAACGCGGGAGGGAGGCCGGGGAGCTGTTTTTT; CDR3 protein: CASSLERGREAGELFF; J gene: TRBJ2-2; V gene: TRBV5-6; clone size: few; D gene: TRBD2
CDR3 DNA: TGTGCCAGCAGCGTAGTGGGGGACTCGGGGTACGAGCAGTACTTC; CDR3 protein: CASSVVGDSGYEQYF; J gene: TRBJ2-7; V gene: TRBV9; clone size: NA; D gene: NA
CDR3 DNA: TGCGCCAGCAGGGAGACGGTTCACAGGGCGACAGATACGCAGTATTTT; CDR3 protein: CASRETVHRATDTQYF; J gene: TRBJ2-3; V gene: TRBV5-1; clone size: NA; D gene: NA
CDR3 DNA: TGTGCCAGCAGTTTAGCGGCTAGCGGGACCACAGATACGCAGTATTTT; CDR3 protein: CASSLAASGTTDTQYF; J gene: TRBJ2-3; V gene: TRBV28; clone size: NA; D gene: TRBD2
CDR3 DNA: TGTGCCAGCAGTTACCCAGACAGGTCTGAAGCTTTCTTT; CDR3 protein: CASSYPDRSEAFF; J gene: TRBJ1-1; V gene: TRBV6-6; clone size: NA; D gene: NA
CDR3 DNA: TGTGCCAGCAGCTTAGGCCTCGGGACAGGGGCTGGAAACACCATATATTTT; CDR3 protein: CASSLGLGTGAGNTIYF; J gene: TRBJ1-3; V gene: TRBV11-3; clone size: NA; D gene: TRBD1
CDR3 DNA: TGTGCCAGCAGCGCACTCGACAGAAACACCGGGGAGCTGTTTTTT; CDR3 protein: CASSALDRNTGELFF; J gene: TRBJ2-2; V gene: TRBV9; clone size: NA; D gene: NA
CDR3 DNA: TGCGCCAGCAGCGGAGACTACGAGCAGTACTTC; CDR3 protein: CASSGDYEQYF; J gene: TRBJ2-7; V gene: TRBV5-1; clone size: NA; D gene: NA
CDR3 DNA: TGTGCCAGCAGCCTTAGACAGGAGACGGCTTCACCCCTCCACTTT; CDR3 protein: CASSLRQETASPLHF; J gene: TRBJ1-6; V gene: TRBV4-2; clone size: NA; D gene: NA
CDR3 DNA: TGTGCCATCAGGAGACAGGGGGGAGAGACCCAGTACTTC; CDR3 protein: CAIRRQGGETQYF; J gene: TRBJ2-5; V gene: TRBV10-3; clone size: NA; D gene: TRBD1
CDR3 DNA: TGTGCCAGCAGCCCCAAACCGTGGGAGATAAACATTCAGTACTTC; CDR3 protein: CASSPKPWEINIQYF; J gene: TRBJ2-4; V gene: TRBV7-2; clone size: NA; D gene: NA
CDR3 DNA: TGTGCCAGCAGCTTGGTCAGAGCGGCGCCCAGAGGGGCCAACGTCCTGACTTTC; CDR3 protein: CASSLVRAAPRGANVLTF; J gene: TRBJ2-6; V gene: TRBV5-6; clone size: NA; D gene: NA
CDR3 DNA: TGTGCCAGCAGTTTATTTCGGGGATCGCGGAGCACAGATACGCAGTATTTT; CDR3 protein: CASSLFRGSRSTDTQYF; J gene: TRBJ2-3; V gene: TRBV28; clone size: NA; D gene: NA
CDR3 DNA: TGCGCCAGCAGTGAGTCAGGGGGCTGGAACACCGGGGAGCTGTTTTTT; CDR3 protein: CASSESGGWNTGELFF; J gene: TRBJ2-2; V gene: TRBV10-2; clone size: NA; D gene: TRBD1
CDR3 DNA: TGCGCCAGCAGCCAAGGGACACCGAACACTGAAGCTTTCTTT; CDR3 protein: CASSQGTPNTEAFF; J gene: TRBJ1-1; V gene: TRBV5-1; clone size: few; D gene: NA
CDR3 DNA: TGTGCCAGCAGCAAAGGGCCTAAGAGCAGGCGGGAGGAAACTGAAGCTTTCTTT; CDR3 protein: CASSKGPKSRREETEAFF; J gene: TRBJ1-1; V gene: TRBV21-1; clone size: NA; D gene: NA
CDR3 DNA: TGTGCCAGCAGTTGGCGGCAAGGACAGGATTCCTACGAGCAGTACTTC; CDR3 protein: CASSWRQGQDSYEQYF; J gene: TRBJ2-7; V gene: TRBV28; clone size: NA; D gene: TRBD1
CDR3 DNA: TGTGCCAGCAGTCTGGCGCCTAGCGGGCTCTACGAGCAGTACTTC; CDR3 protein: CASSLAPSGLYEQYF; J gene: TRBJ2-7; V gene: TRBV27; clone size: NA; D gene: TRBD2
CDR3 DNA: TGTGCCAGTAGGACATACAATAGCAATCAGCCCCAGCATTTT; CDR3 protein: CASRTYNSNQPQHF; J gene: TRBJ1-5; V gene: TRBV19; clone size: NA; D gene: NA
CDR3 DNA: TGTGCCAGCAGCCGTTTATCAGGGGCCTATAATTCACCCCTCCACTTT; CDR3 protein: CASSRLSGAYNSPLHF; J gene: TRBJ1-6; V gene: TRBV28; clone size: NA; D gene: NA
CDR3 DNA: TGTGCCAGCAGTCAAAGACAGGGAATGTTGGATGAGCAGTTCTTC; CDR3 protein: CASSQRQGMLDEQFF; J gene: TRBJ2-1; V gene: TRBV7-3; clone size: few; D gene: TRBD1
CDR3 DNA: TGCGCCAGCAGCCGAGGACAGGGGGCCTACGAGCAGTACTTC; CDR3 protein: CASSRGQGAYEQYF; J gene: TRBJ2-7; V gene: TRBV4-3; clone size: few; D gene: TRBD1
CDR3 DNA: TGTGCCAGCAGCCCATCCGGGACAGGGTATAATGAGCAGTTCTTC; CDR3 protein: CASSPSGTGYNEQFF; J gene: TRBJ2-1; V gene: TRBV5-6; clone size: NA; D gene: TRBD1
CDR3 DNA: TGTGCCAGCAGATTGACAGGGGTAGAGACCCAGTACTTC; CDR3 protein: CASRLTGVETQYF; J gene: TRBJ2-5; V gene: TRBV27; clone size: NA; D gene: TRBD1
CDR3 DNA: TGTGCCAGCAGCCGGACCGGGACTGTTCCCTACGAGCAGTACTTC; CDR3 protein: CASSRTGTVPYEQYF; J gene: TRBJ2-7; V gene: TRBV27; clone size: few; D gene: NA
CDR3 DNA: TGTGCCAGCAGTTTAGGCGGAGAGGGCTACGAGCAGTACTTC; CDR3 protein: CASSLGGEGYEQYF; J gene: TRBJ2-7; V gene: TRBV27; clone size: NA; D gene: NA
CDR3 DNA: TGTGCCAGCAGCTTGGCAAGAGCGGGAGGGATCGGGGAGCTGTTTTTT; CDR3 protein: CASSLARAGGIGELFF; J gene: TRBJ2-2; V gene: TRBV5-4; clone size: NA; D gene: TRBD2
CDR3 DNA: TGTGCCAGCAGCCAAGATGGCGGGGCCAGCTCCTACGAGCAGTACTTC; CDR3 protein: CASSQDGGASSYEQYF; J gene: TRBJ2-7; V gene: TRBV4-2; clone size: NA; D gene: NA
CDR3 DNA: TGCGCCAGCAGCTTGGGACTAGCGGTACAAGAGACCCAGTACTTC; CDR3 protein: CASSLGLAVQETQYF; J gene: TRBJ2-5; V gene: TRBV5-1; clone size: NA; D gene: TRBD2
CDR3 DNA: TGTGCCAGCAGCCACTGGGACAGGAATAATCAGCCCCAGCATTTT; CDR3 protein: CASSHWDRNNQPQHF; J gene: TRBJ1-5; V gene: TRBV7-4; clone size: NA; D gene: TRBD1